What follows are 24 T cell receptor beta chains derived from one specimen sequenced in a study of blood T cell repertoires in COVID-19. Profiling relied on immunoSEQ multiplex PCR, and the TCRdb table lists in-frame clones only, not all of them. The sample records roughly 42,000 clones, around 89% being singletons. The sequencing input was peripheral blood. Receptor source: a man aged 25-40 years with active or convalescent COVID-19.

J is TRBJ1-1 and V is TRBV7-9; D is possibly TRBD1 (6 bases). Between the trimmed V and J ends, which lost 10 bases and 5 bases, there was a span of 14 bases. The CDR3 totals 12 residues. CDR1 and CDR2 (germline): SEHNR, FQNEAQ (reference sequence). The CDR3 sequence: CAITGMGTEAFF. The CDR3 coding sequence is TGTGCCATTACAGGGATGGGAACTGAAGCTTTCTTT.

The rearrangement joins TRBV12-3 or TRBV12-4 to TRBJ1-2; tentatively, D is TRBD1 (6 bases). Between the trimmed V and J ends, which lost 5 bases and 4 bases, there was a span of 11 bases. The CDR3 loop spans 13 amino acids. The DNA of the CDR3 is TGTGCCAGCAGTACAGGACAGTCCTATGGCTACACCTTC. It specifies CASSTGQSYGYTF.

The chain combines TRBV7-9 with TRBJ2-5, with D possibly being TRBD1 (6 bases). From germline, CDR1 is SEHNR and CDR2 FQNEAQ (reference sequence). Trimming left V 3 bases short and J 4 bases short, with 12 bases between. The CDR3 runs to 14 residues. The DNA of the CDR3 is TGTGCCAGCAGCTTTTGGCAGGGGACAGAGACCCAGTACTTC. Translated: CASSFWQGTETQYF.

The chain recombines TRBV29-1 with TRBJ2-3; D is undetermined. Germline V CDR1 and CDR2: SQVTM, ANQGSEA. The CDR3 contains 12 residues. V was trimmed by 3 bases and J by 2 bases, leaving 6 bases between them. The CDR3 loop reads CSVELDTDTQYF. In DNA form, the CDR3 reads TGCAGCGTTGAGTTAGACACAGATACGCAGTATTTT.

Details on this clone: A junction boundary mismatches the germline segment, possibly from a read error. This sequence joins TRBV7-7 and TRBJ2-2, with 7 bases aligning to TRBD1. The V gene's germline CDR1 is SSHAT and CDR2 FNYEAQ (reference sequence). The CDR3 length is 14 residues. For the CDR3, the DNA is TGTGCTAGCAGCTTAGCACAGGGGACCGGGGAGCTGTTTTTT. It encodes CASSLAQGTGELFF.

The sample holds one count of this clone. The chain has TRBV5-1 and TRBJ2-2, with TRBD2 matching over 14 bases. Germline lookup yields CDR1 SGHRS and CDR2 YFSETQ. The CDR3 has 18 amino acids. The trim removed 3 bases at V and 1 base at J, leaving 5 bases unmatched. Here the CDR3 reads CASSSAGTSGRNTGELFF. CDR3 in DNA: TGCGCCAGCAGCTCCGCGGGGACTAGCGGGAGGAACACCGGGGAGCTGTTTTTT.

This chain links TRBV19 with TRBJ2-1, with D possibly being TRBD2 (6 bases). The CDR3 runs 14 residues. CDR1 is LNHDA and CDR2 is SQIVND in the germline V gene (reference sequence). The ends were cut back, 3 bases at V and 1 base at J, with 7 bases in the middle. CDR3 amino acids: CASSISGSYNEQFF. CDR3 nucleotide sequence: TGTGCCAGTAGTATTAGCGGATCCTACAATGAGCAGTTCTTC.

CDR3 loop: CASSSNRENSPLHF. In nucleotides, the CDR3 is TGTGCCAGCTCGTCCAACAGGGAAAATTCACCCCTCCACTTT. The rearrangement joins TRBV18 to TRBJ1-6; D perhaps matches TRBD1 (6 bases). V lost 6 bases and J 7 bases, leaving 13 bases between the germline ends. The CDR3 extends over 14 amino acids. Germline assignment: CDR1 KGHSH and CDR2 LQKENI. Full variable domain (remainder filled in from reference TRBV18 and TRBJ1-6): NAGVMQNPRHLVRRRGQEARLRCSPMKGHSHVYWYRQLPEEGLKFMVYLQKENIIDESGMPKERFSAEFPKEGPSILRIQQVVRGDSAAYFCASSSNRENSPLHFGNGTRLTVT.

The chain uses TRBV19 and TRBJ2-1, with TRBD2 identical over 11 bases. This CDR3 region has 17 residues. J was trimmed by 4 bases and V by 5 bases; bases with no gene match: 10. Germline CDR1 and CDR2: LNHDA and SQIVND (reference sequence). The CDR3 region has the DNA TGTGCCAGTAGTGCAGGGACTAGCGGAAACCTATACAATGAGCAGTTCTTC. It yields the protein CASSAGTSGNLYNEQFF.

The CDR3 loop is CASSRWTGGSPLHF. The CDR3 DNA reads as TGTGCCAGCAGTCGGTGGACAGGGGGATCACCCCTCCACTTT. The chain has TRBV6-2 or TRBV6-3 and TRBJ1-6, with 10 bases matching TRBD1. V shed 5 bases, J shed 10 bases, and the junction held 5 bases outside the gene matches. Germline V CDR1 and CDR2: MNHEY, SVGEGT. The CDR3 totals 14 residues.

The rearrangement links TRBV6-6 to TRBJ2-7, with 9 positions matching TRBD2. V was pared by 2 bases and J by 6 bases, with 5 bases of the junction left unmatched. The germline gives CDR1 MNHNY, CDR2 SVGAGI (reference sequence). The CDR3 runs 14 residues. The CDR3 reads CASSYGGGAGEQYV. Here the CDR3 DNA reads TGTGCCAGCAGTTACGGCGGGGGGGCCGGCGAGCAGTACGTC.

V and J are TRBV12-3 or TRBV12-4 and TRBJ1-4; tentatively, D is TRBD1 (6 bases). This CDR3 spans 12 amino acids. Between the trimmed V and J ends, which lost 6 bases and 4 bases, there was a span of 6 bases. CDR3 sequence (DNA): TGTGCCAGCAGCAGGGGTAATGAAAAACTGTTTTTT. Its protein product is CASSRGNEKLFF.

V gene TRBV20-1 combines with J gene TRBJ1-2; TRBD1 aligns across 8 bases. Germline CDR1 reads DFQATT; CDR2 reads SNEGSKA (reference sequence). Trimming took 4 bases from V and 8 from J; bases not matched to a gene: 3. This CDR3 has 11 residues. The CDR3 sequence: CSAIQGVGYTF. CDR3 nucleotide sequence: TGCAGTGCTATACAGGGGGTGGGCTACACCTTC.

The rearrangement uses TRBV28 and TRBJ2-7; D is perhaps TRBD2 (5 bases). CDR3 length equals 13 residues. Per the germline V gene, CDR1 is MDHEN and CDR2 is SYDVKM. The V and J ends lost 3 bases and 1 base respectively, with 7 bases between them. The CDR3 here is CASSLRVSYEQYV. CDR3 coding DNA: TGTGCCAGCAGTTTGCGGGTTTCCTACGAGCAGTACGTC.

This clone appeared once. Written as DNA, the CDR3 is TGTGCCAGCAGCCTAAAACAGGGAGTTTGGACTGAAGCTTTCTTT. This encodes CASSLKQGVWTEAFF. V and J are TRBV11-3 and TRBJ1-1, with D possibly TRBD1 on 6 matching bases. Germline V gives CDR1 SGHNT, CDR2 YENEEA. The CDR3 is 15 amino acids. The V gene lost 5 bases and the J gene lost 5 bases, with 18 bases spanning the gap. The full variable domain, completed using reference TRBV11-3 and TRBJ1-1, is EAGVVQSPRYKIIEKKQPVAFWCNPISGHNTLYWYLQNLGQGPELLIRYENEEAVDDSQLPKDRFSAERLKGVDSTLKIQPAELGDSAVYLCASSLKQGVWTEAFFGQGTRLTVV.

The rearrangement uses TRBV7-8 and TRBJ2-2; D uncertain. CDR1 is SGHVS and CDR2 is FQNEAQ in the germline V gene. The CDR3 has 15 residues. The V gene lost 1 base and the J gene lost 2 bases, with 8 bases spanning the gap. CDR3 loop: CASSLVTTNTGELFF. The CDR3 nucleotides read TGTGCCAGCAGCTTAGTGACAACAAACACCGGGGAGCTGTTTTTT. The full variable domain, rest sourced from reference TRBV7-8 and TRBJ2-2, is GAGVSQSPRYKVAKRGQDVALRCDPISGHVSLFWYQQALGQGPEFLTYFQNEAQLDKSGLPSDRFFAERPEGSVSTLKIQRTQQEDSAVYLCASSLVTTNTGELFFGEGSRLTVL.

This CDR3 reads CASSGRREYGYTF. As DNA, the CDR3 is TGCGCCAGCAGCGGCCGGCGGGAATATGGCTACACCTTC. This rearrangement joins TRBV5-1 to TRBJ1-2; D is undetermined. CDR3 size: 13 residues. Trimming shortened V by 4 bases and J by 5 bases, and 12 bases separated the two germline ends. Germline assignment: CDR1 SGHRS and CDR2 YFSETQ.

V gene TRBV9 combines with J gene TRBJ1-2; TRBD1 aligns across 7 bases. CDR3 length equals 13 residues. The V gene's germline CDR1 is SGDLS and CDR2 YYNGEE. With V trimmed by 2 bases and J by 3 bases, 1 base remained unmatched. DNA for the CDR3: TGTGCCAGCAGCGTCGGGACAGACTATGGCTACACCTTC. Translated: CASSVGTDYGYTF.

The CDR3 DNA follows: TGTGCCAGCAGCTTGGCAGGTCAGGTTAATCAGCCCCAGCATTTT. Encoded protein: CASSLAGQVNQPQHF. This chain connects TRBV5-6 to TRBJ1-5, with D unresolved. Germline V gene sequence: CDR1 SGHDT, CDR2 YYEEEE. V gave up 0 bases and J gave up 4 bases, with 11 bases separating them. The CDR3 spans 15 residues.

This chain connects TRBV6-4 to TRBJ2-7; 8 bases align to TRBD1. The J segment lost 2 bases and the V segment lost 0 bases, leaving 9 bases of the junction unmatched. This CDR3 is 17 amino acids long. CDR1 and CDR2 from the germline V gene are MRHNA and SNTAGT. The CDR3 DNA reads as TGTGCCAGCAGTGACTCGAGGGACAGGAATAGGGCCTACGAGCAGTACGTC. This sequence encodes CASSDSRDRNRAYEQYV.

This chain joins TRBV7-2 and TRBJ1-2, with 7 positions matching TRBD1. V shed 4 bases, J shed 7 bases, and the junction held 12 bases outside the gene matches. Germline CDR1 SGHTA, CDR2 FQGNSA. This CDR3 region has 15 residues. CDR3 protein: CASSYRGAGKGGYTF. The CDR3 bases are TGTGCCAGCAGCTACAGGGGCGCGGGAAAGGGTGGCTACACCTTC.

A single count supports this clone. The chain uses TRBV20-1 and TRBJ2-7, with D possibly TRBD1 on 5 matching bases. V was clipped by 3 bases and J by 3 bases, with 12 bases between them. Germline CDR1 DFQATT, CDR2 SNEGSKA (reference sequence). The CDR3 is 13 amino acids. CDR3 in DNA: TGCAGTGCTAGTGGGTTCGACAGCTACGAGCAGTACGTC. It is translated as CSASGFDSYEQYV.

The rearrangement uses TRBV14 and TRBJ2-7; 7 bases line up with TRBD1. The CDR3 sequence is 15 residues long. Germline CDR1 SGHDN, CDR2 FVKESK. Losses at the gene ends were 3 bases for V and 0 bases for J; bases not matched to a gene: 5. The CDR3 loop reads CASSQGQTSSYEQYF. CDR3 sequence (DNA): TGTGCCAGCAGCCAGGGACAGACGAGCTCCTACGAGCAGTACTTC. Full variable domain (outside the CDR3, taken from reference TRBV14 and TRBJ2-7): EAGVTQFPSHSVIEKGQTVTLRCDPISGHDNLYWYRRVMGKEIKFLLHFVKESKQDESGMPNNRFLAERTGGTYSTLKVQPAELEDSGVYFCASSQGQTSSYEQYFGPGTRLTVT.

The gene calls are TRBV15 and TRBJ2-5, with 8 positions matching TRBD1. The V gene end was trimmed by 2 bases and the J gene end by 5 bases; junction bases not matched to a gene: 16. The CDR3 length is 18 residues. Germline V gene lookup returns CDR1 LNHNV and CDR2 YYDKDF (reference sequence). DNA of the CDR3: TGTGCCACCAGCAGATGGGAAATACAGGGGGAGATGGGGGAGACCCAGTACTTC. Translation: CATSRWEIQGEMGETQYF.